This note documents a single TCR beta chain sequence. What it binds is not known. These data are taken from a study of immune cell composition in non-small cell lung cancer. Study findings and constraints: Tumour-associated clones >0.5% occurred in 30% to 35% of adenocarcinomas, less than 80% of squamous. Top 10 clone scores and clonality were higher in squamous than adenocarcinoma.

Looked up from germline, CDR1 is SGHVS and CDR2 is FQNEAQ. Trimming took 5 bases from V and 2 from J, leaving 11 bases between them. The CDR3 runs to 14 residues. This table comes from immunoSEQ multiplex PCR, and its TCRdb copy is limited to in-frame clones, with some not included. The sample contains around 1,100 clones, 69% of which appear only once. V and J are TRBV7-8 and TRBJ2-3, with D uncertain. Sequences were obtained from lung tumor tissue. The sequence came from a human donor with non-small cell lung cancer. The CDR3 protein is CASSKQHLTDTQYF. The CDR3 DNA reads as TGTGCCAGCAGCAAACAACACCTCACAGATACGCAGTATTTT.